The rows below give T cell receptor delta chains drawn from one sample of a study of gammadelta T cells in human blood. TCRdb re-called clones from the RT-PCR reads using CATT. Counted here are around 230 delta-chain clones, approximately 11% occurring once; the ten biggest clones make up approximately 35%. The sample comprised non-Vgamma9Vdelta2 gamma-delta T cells from cord blood. These receptors all come from a newborn. Both conserved end residues are part of each CDR3. D genes are given only for firm matches. Clone size appears in some rows only: once, few, many, or a class for an expanded clone.

>large|NA|TRDJ4|TRDV1
TGTGCTCTTGGGGAATGGAAGCGAACCCTGATCTTT
CALGEWKRTLIF
>hyperexpanded|NA|TRDJ1|TRDV2
TGTGCCTGTGACAGATCGTTGGGGGTCCAAGATAAACTCATCTTT
CACDRSLGVQDKLIF
>large|NA|TRDJ1|TRAV38-2/DV8
TGTGCTTATAGGAGTATGAGTGAGATTAAAGGCCCTTCCCGGGGATTCACCGATAAACTCATCTTT
CAYRSMSEIKGPSRGFTDKLIF
>hyperexpanded|TRDD3|TRDJ1|TRAV38-2/DV8
TGTGCTTATAGGATCCGGCGGTGGGGGAATACCGATAAACTCATCTTT
CAYRIRRWGNTDKLIF
>few|TRDD3|TRDJ2|TRDV2
TGTGCATGTGACCCCTGGGGGATCCCCAATTTGACAGCACAACTCTTCTTT
CACDPWGIPNLTAQLFF
>few|NA|TRDJ1|TRDV1
TGTGCTCTTGGGAAACCAATACTCTCATCCTTCTCTTACGGACCGTACACCGATAAACTCATCTTT
CALGKPILSSFSYGPYTDKLIF
>hyperexpanded|NA|TRDJ1|TRDV3
TGTGCCTTCCTCCCCTCCCCGGGGGGGAGAGATAAACTCATCTTT
CAFLPSPGGRDKLIF
>large|TRDD3|TRDJ1|TRDV1
TGTGCTCTTGGGGTAAATTCCCGCCTTACTGGGGCGTACACCGATAAACTCATCTTT
CALGVNSRLTGAYTDKLIF
>large|NA|TRDJ1|TRDV2
TGTGCCTGTGACACCGGGGGCTTATACACCGATAAACTCATCTTT
CACDTGGLYTDKLIF
>large|TRDD2|TRDJ1|TRDV1
TGTGCTCTTGGGAACCCCCCTTCCTCCTTGGGGACCAAGACCGATAAACTCATCTTT
CALGNPPSSLGTKTDKLIF
>large|TRDD3|TRDJ1|TRAV29/DV5
TGTGCAGCAAGCGCGCCGGGGGATACCTTAAACCACTCGTACACCGATAAACTCATCTTT
CAASAPGDTLNHSYTDKLIF
>hyperexpanded|TRDD3|TRDJ2|TRDV3
TGTGCCTTTTCCCCTATTCCTACCTCCTCGTACTGGGGGATAAACCCCCTCTCTTTGACAGCACAACTCTTCTTT
CAFSPIPTSSYWGINPLSLTAQLFF
>large|TRDD3|TRDJ1|TRDV1
TGTGCTCTTGGGGAGCCATCTCCGGCTGGGGGACCGTACACCGATAAACTCATCTTT
CALGEPSPAGGPYTDKLIF
>large|TRDD3|TRDJ1|TRDV1
TGTGCTCTTGGGCCCTCATCCCCCCTCTGGGACTGGGGGATCGACCGGCTCATCTTT
CALGPSSPLWDWGIDRLIF
>hyperexpanded|TRDD3|TRDJ2|TRDV2
TGTGCCTGTGACCCCTGGGGGATCCCCCCTTTGACAGCACAACTCTTCTTT
CACDPWGIPPLTAQLFF
>hyperexpanded|TRDD3|TRDJ1|TRAV29/DV5
TGTGCAGCAAGGGGGAAGAAGGGCGGAATGGGGGATACGGGGACCGATAAACTCATCTTT
CAARGKKGGMGDTGTDKLIF
>hyperexpanded|NA|TRDJ1|TRDV1
TGTGCTCTTGGGGAACCCCGGTACACCGATAAACTCATCTTT
CALGEPRYTDKLIF
>hyperexpanded|TRDD3|TRDJ1|TRAV38-2/DV8
TGTGCTCACTCCCAACGTTCTGCTGGGGGGACCTATACCAGGTACACCGATAAACTCATCTTT
CAHSQRSAGGTYTRYTDKLIF
>hyperexpanded|TRDD3|TRDJ1|TRDV3
TGTGCCTCCCATCCGGAGTTCGCGGGGGATCCCGACACCGATAAACTCATCTTT
CASHPEFAGDPDTDKLIF
>hyperexpanded|TRDD3|TRDJ1|TRDV2
TGTGCCTGTGACACCGGCCCATTTAGACTTTTTACTGGGGGGTCCACCGATAAACTCATCTTT
CACDTGPFRLFTGGSTDKLIF
>large|TRDD3|TRDJ1|TRDV1
TGTGCTCTTGGGGAACTAGAGGGCCAGCGCCCCACTGGGGGATGGATCGATAAACTCATCTTT
CALGELEGQRPTGGWIDKLIF
>hyperexpanded|NA|TRDJ1|TRDV2
TGTGCCTGTGACACCAATCTAGACGGGGGACGCCCACACACCGATAAACTCATCTTT
CACDTNLDGGRPHTDKLIF
>large|NA|TRDJ1|TRDV1
TGTGCTCTTGGGGAGTCCGCGCCATCCGATAAACTCATCTTT
CALGESAPSDKLIF
>large|NA|TRDJ1|TRDV1
TGTGCTCTTGGGGACCTCCGCGAGGATACCGATAAACTCATCTTT
CALGDLREDTDKLIF
>NA|NA|TRDJ1|TRAV29/DV5
NA
CSVLLCSYGGPKADKLIF
>few|NA|TRDJ1|TRAV29/DV5
TGTGCTCTGAGCGAACCGGGCCCTTCTAAGGGACTCATCTTT
CALSEPGPSKGLIF
>large|NA|TRDJ2|TRDV3
TGTGCCTTTTCAGTGGGGGGTCATACTTTGACAGCACAACTCTTCTTT
CAFSVGGHTLTAQLFF
>few|TRDD3|TRDJ4|TRDV1
TGTGCTCTTGGGGAAGTCACCTCGCCTACTGGGGGGAAAAGACCCCTGATCTTT
CALGEVTSPTGGKRPLIF
>NA|TRDD3|TRDJ1|TRDV1
TGTGCTCATGGGGAACTAGAGGGCCAGCGCCCCACTGGGGGATGGATCGATAAACTCATCTTC
CAHGELEGQRPTGGWIDKLIF
>NA|NA|TRDJ1|TRDV1
TGTGCTCTTGGGGATCCCAGGGGTACTTTCTTAGGGAACGATAAACTCATCTTT
CALGDPRGTFLGNDKLIF
>hyperexpanded|NA|TRDJ3|TRDV1
TGTGCTCTTGGGGAACCCCCCTGGGACACCCGACAGATGTTTTTC
CALGEPPWDTRQMFF
>large|TRDD3|TRDJ1|TRDV1
TGTGCTCTTGGGACGCCTTCCCGCCGCGGGGGATACCCCTACACCGATAAACTCATCTTT
CALGTPSRRGGYPYTDKLIF
>large|NA|TRDJ1|TRDV1
TGTGCTCTTTTAGTATCTCGTCCAGCGGACTGGAGCGGGGCGCTAACCGATAAACTCATCTTT
CALLVSRPADWSGALTDKLIF
>large|NA|TRDJ1|TRDV2
TGTGCCTGTGGGGTAAACCTTCCTGCAGATACTGGGTTCCCCGATAAACTCATCTTT
CACGVNLPADTGFPDKLIF
>large|TRDD3|TRDJ2|TRAV29/DV5
TGTGCAGCACGTAGGGGGGGGGATACGCCACCCACTTTGACAGCACAACTCTTCTTT
CAARRGGDTPPTLTAQLFF